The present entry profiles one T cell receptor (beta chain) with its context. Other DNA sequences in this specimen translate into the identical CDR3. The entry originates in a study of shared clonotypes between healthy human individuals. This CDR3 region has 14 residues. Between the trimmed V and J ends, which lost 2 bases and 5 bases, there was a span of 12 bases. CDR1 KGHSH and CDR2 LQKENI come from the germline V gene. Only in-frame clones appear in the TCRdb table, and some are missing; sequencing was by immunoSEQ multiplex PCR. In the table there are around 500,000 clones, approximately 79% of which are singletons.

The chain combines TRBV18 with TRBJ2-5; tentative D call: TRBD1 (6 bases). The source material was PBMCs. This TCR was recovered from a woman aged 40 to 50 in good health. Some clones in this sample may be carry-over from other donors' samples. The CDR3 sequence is CASSPTTGRETQYF. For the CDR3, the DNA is TGTGCCAGCTCACCAACCACAGGGCGGGAGACCCAGTACTTC.